The 23 T cell receptor beta chains below all came from one sample that was sequenced in a study of human CD4 T cells and Enterobacteriaceae. Using immunoSEQ multiplex PCR, the repertoire was profiled, and TCRdb retains in-frame clones only, with some absent. The sample comprises 27,000 or so clones, 80% to 90% of which are singletons, and around 0.88% rests with the top ten. Memory CD4+ T cells were sorted as all CD4+ cells except CD45RA+CCR7+CD95- naive cells, over 95% pure. Sequenced sample: memory CD4+ T cells from blood. The receptors shown here come from a human donor in good health.

This clone was recorded a few times. The gene calls are TRBV5-8 and TRBJ2-3, with TRBD2 matching 7 bases. Trimming removed 5 bases from V and 7 bases from J; junction bases left unmatched: 7. Per the germline V gene, CDR1 is SGHTS and CDR2 is YDEGEE. CDR3 length: 13 amino acids. In DNA form, the CDR3 reads TGTGCCAGCAGTTATTGGGAGGGCAATACGCAGTATTTT. It yields the protein CASSYWEGNTQYF.

This clone turned up a few times. The chain couples TRBV6-5 to TRBJ1-1, with TRBD1 as a possible D gene (5 bases). Looked up from germline, CDR1 is MNHEY and CDR2 is SVGAGI. V shed 4 bases and J shed 3 bases, with 15 bases lying between them. The CDR3 extends over 15 amino acids. As DNA, the CDR3 is TGTGCCAGCAGTTGGGACTTTCGCGGGGACACTGAAGCTTTCTTT. This gives the protein CASSWDFRGDTEAFF.

This chain joins TRBV7-6 and TRBJ2-7; D possibly corresponds to TRBD2 (6 bases). Deletions cut 5 bases from V and 2 bases from J, with 16 bases between. CDR3 size: 15 residues. Germline CDR1 is SGHVS and CDR2 is FNYEAQ. The CDR3, as DNA: TGTGCCAGCAGCAGAGACCCTAGCGCAACCTACGAGCAGTACTTC. Amino acid sequence: CASSRDPSATYEQYF.

The CDR3 spells CASSKEGQGRTDTQYF. The CDR3 nucleotides are TGTGCCAGCAGCAAAGAAGGGCAGGGTAGAACAGATACGCAGTATTTT. The chain links TRBV21-1 to TRBJ2-3; the table's D call, TRBD1, has no DNA check behind it. TRBV21-1 corresponds to a pseudogene. The CDR3 is 16 amino acids.

The chain employs TRBV6-6 and TRBJ2-3, with D maybe TRBD1 (5 bases). Deletions cut 4 bases from V and 2 bases from J, with 13 bases between. CDR1 is MNHNY and CDR2 is SVGAGI in the germline V gene (reference sequence). The length of the CDR3 is 15 residues. CDR3 sequence: CASSFTPGLTDTQYF. Written as DNA, the CDR3 is TGTGCCAGCAGTTTTACACCAGGGCTCACAGATACGCAGTATTTT.

The rearrangement links TRBV28 to TRBJ1-2; D possibly corresponds to TRBD1 (5 bases). Germline V lookup: CDR1 MDHEN, CDR2 SYDVKM. V lost 7 bases and J 3 bases, leaving 15 bases between the germline ends. The CDR3 contains 14 residues. CDR3 nucleotide sequence: TGTGCCAGCACCGCGGGGGGGTGGTACTATGGCTACACCTTC. Translated, it gives CASTAGGWYYGYTF.

This clone was seen a few times. V gene TRBV6-6 combines with J gene TRBJ1-1, with TRBD1 matching 9 bases. The junction had 0 bases not matched to a gene; V was cut back by 6 bases and J by 4 bases. This CDR3 spans 12 amino acids. The V gene's germline CDR1 is MNHNY and CDR2 SVGAGI (reference sequence). CDR3 residues: CASRTGGTEAFF. In DNA, the CDR3 is TGTGCCAGCAGGACAGGGGGCACTGAAGCTTTCTTT.

The CDR3 coding sequence is TGTGCCAGCTCACCCACAGGGTACTCTGGGGCCAACGTCCTGACTTTC. As protein: CASSPTGYSGANVLTF. The chain has TRBV18 and TRBJ2-6, with D tentatively TRBD1 (6 bases). V was trimmed by 3 bases and J by 0 bases, leaving 9 bases between them. Germline V gene data show CDR1 as KGHSH and CDR2 as LQKENI. The CDR3 loop spans 16 amino acids.

This rearrangement joins TRBV5-1 to TRBJ2-7, with D possibly being TRBD2 (6 bases). There are 15 residues in the CDR3. Germline assignment: CDR1 SGHRS and CDR2 YFSETQ. V was cut by 4 bases and J by 5 bases, with 19 bases left in between. The CDR3 coding sequence is TGCGCCAGCAGCGTTCGGAGCTCTGGAGGGGACGAGCAGTACTTC. Protein sequence: CASSVRSSGGDEQYF.

The V call is TRBV7-8, the J call TRBJ2-7, with 11 bases matching TRBD1. The CDR3 has 13 amino acids. J was trimmed by 6 bases and V by 5 bases; bases with no gene match: 3. CDR1 SGHVS and CDR2 FQNEAQ come from the germline V gene. The CDR3 region has the DNA TGTGCCAGCAGCCCGGACAGGGGGCGCGAGCAGTACTTC. Protein product: CASSPDRGREQYF.

The V and J genes are TRBV7-9 and TRBJ1-1; maybe TRBD1 (5 bases). The germline V and J ends were trimmed by 3 bases and 4 bases, with 12 bases remaining between them. The CDR3 contains 14 residues. From germline, CDR1 is SEHNR and CDR2 FQNEAQ (reference sequence). As DNA, the CDR3 is TGTGCCAGCAGCTTCGGCGCAGGGCGCACTGAAGCTTTCTTT. Translated: CASSFGAGRTEAFF.

The gene calls are TRBV19 and TRBJ2-6, with D possibly matching TRBD2 (6 bases). Germline loops: CDR1 LNHDA, CDR2 SQIVND (reference sequence). Trimming removed 7 bases from V and 0 bases from J, with 7 bases in between. This CDR3 is 14 amino acids long. The CDR3 bases are TGTGCCAGTATGCGGGACTCTGGGGCCAACGTCCTGACTTTC. It yields the protein CASMRDSGANVLTF. Full variable domain (missing parts from reference TRBV19 and TRBJ2-6): DGGITQSPKYLFRKEGQNVTLSCEQNLNHDAMYWYRQDPGQGLRLIYYSQIVNDFQKGDIAEGYSVSREKKESFPLTVTSAQKNPTAFYLCASMRDSGANVLTFGAGSRLTVL.

The chain uses TRBV12-5 and TRBJ1-1; D is unclear. The V end lost 0 bases, the J end lost 0 bases, and 8 bases lay between the germline ends. The CDR3 loop spans 15 amino acids. Looked up from germline, CDR1 is LGHNT and CDR2 is FRNRAP. CDR3 protein: CASGLVTHMNTEAFF. The CDR3 nucleotides read TGTGCTAGTGGTTTGGTAACTCATATGAACACTGAAGCTTTCTTT. Variable domain in full (rest from reference TRBV12-5 and TRBJ1-1): DARVTQTPRHKVTEMGQEVTMRCQPILGHNTVFWYRQTMMQGLELLAYFRNRAPLDDSGMPKDRFSAEMPDATLATLKIQPSEPRDSAVYFCASGLVTHMNTEAFFGQGTRLTVV.

The CDR3 DNA is TGTGCCAGCAGTTCCCGAGGGAATCAGCCCCAGCATTTT. Residues: CASSSRGNQPQHF. The gene calls are TRBV28 and TRBJ1-5; D remains ambiguous. CDR1 and CDR2 from the germline V gene are MDHEN and SYDVKM. Deletions cut 4 bases from V and 4 bases from J, with 8 bases between. CDR3 length: 13 residues.

This chain uses TRBV29-1 with TRBJ2-5; the D is unclear. The CDR3 loop spans 13 amino acids. CDR1 SQVTM and CDR2 ANQGSEA come from the germline V gene. V lost 4 bases to trimming and J lost 5 bases, with 14 bases between them. The CDR3 region is CSVGYPLRETQYF. CDR3 nucleotides: TGCAGCGTTGGCTACCCCCTGAGGGAGACCCAGTACTTC.

About this clone itself: Other DNA sequences in this sample translate to the same CDR3. This sequence joins TRBV5-1 and TRBJ2-7; 7 nucleotides match TRBD1. CDR1 SGHRS and CDR2 YFSETQ come from the germline V gene. The CDR3 extends over 13 amino acids. Unmatched junction bases numbered 6, after V lost 4 bases and J lost 5 bases. The CDR3 is CASSPDRAHEQYF. The CDR3 DNA sequence: TGCGCCAGCAGCCCCGACAGGGCCCACGAGCAGTACTTC.

The chain carries TRBV6-5 and TRBJ2-3; 8 bases map to TRBD2. V shed 6 bases, J shed 4 bases, and the junction held 3 bases outside the gene matches. CDR1 and CDR2 from the germline V gene are MNHEY and SVGAGI. The CDR3 totals 13 residues. This CDR3 reads CASSGGAPDTQYF. The CDR3 DNA follows: TGTGCCAGCAGCGGGGGGGCCCCAGATACGCAGTATTTT.

This chain connects TRBV28 to TRBJ2-7, with 7 bases lining up with TRBD1. CDR3 length: 15 residues. V lost 5 bases, J lost 2 bases, and 9 bases stayed unmatched. The germline V gene has CDR1 MDHEN and CDR2 SYDVKM. CDR3 sequence reads: CASSILSTGPYEQYF. The CDR3 DNA reads TGTGCCAGCAGTATACTCTCGACAGGGCCCTACGAGCAGTACTTC.

The genes are TRBV2 and TRBJ2-1; the D call may be TRBD1 or TRBD2 (5 bases each). The CDR3 runs to 18 residues. From germline, CDR1 is SNHLY and CDR2 FYNNEI. V lost 6 bases, J lost 4 bases, and 25 bases lay in between. Here the CDR3 reads CASRSRGTGRGSYNEQFF. The CDR3 DNA reads TGTGCCAGCAGAAGCCGTGGGACGGGACGAGGGTCATACAATGAGCAGTTCTTC.

The V call is TRBV5-1, the J call TRBJ2-1; 11 positions match TRBD2. CDR3 length: 19 amino acids. Per germline, CDR1 SGHRS and CDR2 YFSETQ. V gave up 2 bases and J gave up 7 bases; unmatched junction bases: 17. The CDR3 here is CASSFFPGATSGMGNEQFF. DNA of the CDR3: TGCGCCAGCAGCTTCTTCCCGGGCGCGACTAGCGGGATGGGGAATGAGCAGTTCTTC.

V is TRBV13 and J is TRBJ2-3; D may be TRBD1 (6 bases). V lost 2 bases to trimming and J lost 4 bases, with 10 bases between them. CDR1 is PRHDT, CDR2 FYEKMQ, per germline (reference sequence). The CDR3 is 14 residues long. CDR3 nucleotide sequence: TGTGCCAGCAGCTTAAAACAGGGTGCAGATACGCAGTATTTT. As protein: CASSLKQGADTQYF.

The chain combines TRBV11-1 with TRBJ2-6; D gene unclear. CDR1 and CDR2 (germline): SGHAT, FQDESV (reference sequence). The CDR3 is made up of 15 amino acids. V lost 6 bases to trimming and J lost 4 bases, with 13 bases between them. The CDR3 region is CASSPATLGANVLTF. In DNA form, the CDR3 reads TGTGCCAGCAGTCCGGCGACATTAGGGGCCAACGTCCTGACTTTC. Looking up the rest from reference TRBV11-1 and TRBJ2-6 gives the full variable domain: EAEVAQSPRYKITEKSQAVAFWCDPISGHATLYWYRQILGQGPELLVQFQDESVVDDSQLPKDRFSAERLKGVDSTLKIQPAELGDSAMYLCASSPATLGANVLTFGAGSRLTVL.

V is TRBV30 and J is TRBJ1-1; D remains unclear. Trimming took 3 bases from V and 1 from J, leaving 9 bases between them. CDR3 length equals 13 residues. Per germline, CDR1 GTSNPN and CDR2 SVGIG (reference sequence). The CDR3 loop reads CAWRVRQNTEAFF. CDR3 sequence (DNA): TGTGCCTGGAGGGTGCGACAGAACACTGAAGCTTTCTTT.